Reported below is one T cell receptor beta chain. Its antigen is unknown. This sample was included in a study of Ad26.COV2.S vaccination and SARS-CoV-2 variants. Study in general: Ad26.COV2.S shots went into the muscle once or twice, 56 days apart.

Regarding treatment: roughly 18 received Ad26.COV2.S at low or high dose, single or two shots; 5 received placebo; per-sample allocation not given. All samples were drawn on day 63, counting from the first vaccine or placebo injection. Built on an Ad26 vector, the vaccine expressed Wuhan-strain SARS-CoV-2 spike. The data were produced by immunoSEQ multiplex PCR, yet TCRdb's version contains in-frame clones alone and is incomplete. The repertoire holds approximately 410,000 clones, with around nine tenths as singletons. Whole-study findings and limits: It is possible that the TCR breadth and depth analyses underestimated the total T cell responses. Ad26.COV2.S recipients had broader spike-specific TCRs (P = 0.0014).

Trimming cost V 4 bases and J 16 bases, with 14 bases left between them. This CDR3 spans 11 amino acids. Germline lookup yields CDR1 MNHEY and CDR2 SVGAGI. The gene calls are TRBV6-5 and TRBJ2-1; the D gene is possibly TRBD1 (5 bases). This sequence originates from a person aged 18-60 years who received the Ad26.COV2.S COVID-19 vaccine or a placebo. This material consisted of peripheral blood, taken in a trial of Ad26.COV2.S vaccine versus placebo. The DNA for the CDR3 is TGTGCCAGCAGTTTAATCACAGGACATTTCTTC. Its translation is CASSLITGHFF.